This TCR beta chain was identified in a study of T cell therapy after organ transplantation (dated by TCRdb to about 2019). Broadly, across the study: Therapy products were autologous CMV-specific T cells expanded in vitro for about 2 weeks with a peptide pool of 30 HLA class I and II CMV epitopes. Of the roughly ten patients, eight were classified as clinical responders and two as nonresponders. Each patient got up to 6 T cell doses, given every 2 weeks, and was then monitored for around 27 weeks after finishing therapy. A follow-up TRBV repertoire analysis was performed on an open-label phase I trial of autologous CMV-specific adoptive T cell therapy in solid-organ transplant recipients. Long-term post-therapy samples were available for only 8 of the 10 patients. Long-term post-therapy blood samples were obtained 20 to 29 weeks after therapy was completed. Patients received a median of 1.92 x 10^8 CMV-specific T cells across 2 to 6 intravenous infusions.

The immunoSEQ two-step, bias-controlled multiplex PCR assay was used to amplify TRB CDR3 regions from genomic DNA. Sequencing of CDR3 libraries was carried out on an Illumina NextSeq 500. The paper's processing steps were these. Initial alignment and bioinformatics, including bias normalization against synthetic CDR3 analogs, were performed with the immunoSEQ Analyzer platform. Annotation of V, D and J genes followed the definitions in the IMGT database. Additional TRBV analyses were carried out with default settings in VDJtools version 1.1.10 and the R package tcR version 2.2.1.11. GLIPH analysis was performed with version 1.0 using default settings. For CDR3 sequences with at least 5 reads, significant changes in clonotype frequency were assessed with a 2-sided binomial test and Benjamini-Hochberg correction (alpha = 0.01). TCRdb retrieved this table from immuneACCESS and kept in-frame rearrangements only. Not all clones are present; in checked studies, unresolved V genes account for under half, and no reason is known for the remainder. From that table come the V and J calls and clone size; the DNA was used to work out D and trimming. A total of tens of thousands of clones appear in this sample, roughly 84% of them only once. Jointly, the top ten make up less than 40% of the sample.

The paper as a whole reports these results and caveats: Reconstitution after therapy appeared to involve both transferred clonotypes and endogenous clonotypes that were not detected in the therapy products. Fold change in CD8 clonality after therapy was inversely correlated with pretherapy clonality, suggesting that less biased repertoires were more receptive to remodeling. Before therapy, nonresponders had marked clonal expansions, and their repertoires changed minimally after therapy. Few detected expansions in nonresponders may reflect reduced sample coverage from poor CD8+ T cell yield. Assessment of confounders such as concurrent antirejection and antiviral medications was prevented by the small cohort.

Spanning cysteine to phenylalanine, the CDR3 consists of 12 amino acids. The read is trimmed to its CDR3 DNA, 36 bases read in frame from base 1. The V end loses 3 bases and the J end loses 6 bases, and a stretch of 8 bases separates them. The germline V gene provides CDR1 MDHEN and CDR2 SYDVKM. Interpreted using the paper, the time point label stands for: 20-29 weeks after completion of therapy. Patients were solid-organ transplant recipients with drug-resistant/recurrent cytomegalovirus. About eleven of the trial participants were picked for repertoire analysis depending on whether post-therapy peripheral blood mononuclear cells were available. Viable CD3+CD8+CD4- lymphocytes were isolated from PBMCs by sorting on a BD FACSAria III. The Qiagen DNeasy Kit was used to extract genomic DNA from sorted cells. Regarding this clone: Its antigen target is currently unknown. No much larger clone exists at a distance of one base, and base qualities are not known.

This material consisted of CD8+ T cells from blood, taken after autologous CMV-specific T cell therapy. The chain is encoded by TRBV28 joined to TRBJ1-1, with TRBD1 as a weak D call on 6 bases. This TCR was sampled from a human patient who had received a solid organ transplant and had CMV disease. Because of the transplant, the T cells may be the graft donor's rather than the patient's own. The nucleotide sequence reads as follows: TGTGCCAGCAGTTTGTCAGGGGCTGAAGCTTTCTTT. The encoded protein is CASSLSGAEAFF. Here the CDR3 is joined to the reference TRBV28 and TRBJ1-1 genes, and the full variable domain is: DVKVTQSSRYLVKRTGEKVFLECVQDMDHENMFWYRQDPGLGLRLIYFSYDVKMKEKGDIPEGYSVSREKKERFSLILESASTNQTSMYLCASSLSGAEAFFGQGTRLTVV.